This TCR beta chain was sequenced during a study of OX40 agonist ivuxolimab in advanced cancers. For the study at large: Ivuxolimab is a fully human IgG2 antibody that activates OX40 (CD134). In this trial design, patients received ivuxolimab intravenously at 0.01 to 10 mg/kg every 2 weeks. Prior checkpoint blockade (anti-PD-1, anti-PD-L1 or anti-CTLA-4) was permitted; 40% had it.

CDR3 size: 12 residues. Deletions cut 4 bases from V and 5 bases from J, with 6 bases between. Germline CDR1 reads MNHNS; CDR2 reads SASEGT. Only in-frame clones appear in the TCRdb table, and some are missing; sequencing was by immunoSEQ multiplex PCR. The sample lists under 110,000 clones; approximately 90% were seen once. This sequence joins TRBV6-1 and TRBJ1-5; D ambiguous. The specimen comprised CD4+ or CD8+ T cells sorted from blood, sampled in a trial of the OX40 agonist ivuxolimab. This receptor was identified in an adult with an advanced solid tumor such as melanoma, head and neck, liver or kidney cancer. The CDR3 region is CASSAEYQPQHF. The DNA for the CDR3 is TGTGCCAGCAGTGCGGAGTATCAGCCCCAGCATTTT.